This section outlines one T cell receptor (beta chain) sequence together with its context. The antigen remains unidentified. This sample also contains other DNA sequences that code for the same CDR3. The data belong to a study of T cell responses to AZD1222 COVID-19 vaccine. Analyses pooled second doses at about 4 or about 12 weeks. Whole-study results and caveats: Reportedly, nearly half of unique spike TCRs recognized epitopes outside B.1.351/B.1.1.7 mutations. Breadth and depth of Spike-specific TCRs rose after two AZD1222 doses.

The CDR3 is 12 residues long. V dropped 1 base and J dropped 3 bases, with 4 bases sitting between them. Germline CDR1 is SEHNR and CDR2 is FQNEAQ (reference sequence). TCRdb's table, derived via immunoSEQ multiplex PCR, lists solely in-frame clones and lacks some. The sample has roughly 150,000 clones; 90% to 95% are singletons. The input for sequencing was peripheral blood, taken 28 days after the second AZD1222 dose. The clonotype was recovered from an adult who received the AZD1222 COVID-19 vaccine. The chain recombines TRBV7-9 with TRBJ2-7; D gene unclear. The CDR3 region has the DNA TGTGCCAGCAGCTTAGTCGGCTACGAGCAGTACTTC. This translates into CASSLVGYEQYF. Looking up the rest from reference TRBV7-9 and TRBJ2-7 gives the full variable domain: DTGVSQNPRHKITKRGQNVTFRCDPISEHNRLYWYRQTLGQGPEFLTYFQNEAQLEKSRLLSDRFSAERPKGSFSTLEIQRTEQGDSAMYLCASSLVGYEQYFGPGTRLTVT.